In this sample, the clone carrying this T cell receptor (beta chain) turned up once. Its specificity is not known. This entry belongs to a study of T cell responses to AZD1222 COVID-19 vaccine. Findings and limits, study-wide: Targets within unmutated variant regions were reportedly found for nearly half of spike-specific TCRs. Sampled repertoires all dated from after the peak T cell response.

Between the trimmed V and J ends, which lost 3 bases and 3 bases, there was a span of 11 bases. The CDR3 has 14 amino acids. Germline V lookup: CDR1 MDHEN, CDR2 SYDVKM. The data were produced by immunoSEQ multiplex PCR, yet TCRdb's version contains in-frame clones alone and is incomplete. The table shows more than 75,000 clones, with about 90% occurring only once. Source: peripheral blood, taken on day 0 of AZD1222 vaccination. This receptor was identified in an adult in good health. The rearrangement joins TRBV28 to TRBJ1-1; D uncertain. This CDR3 is CASSLYDADTEAFF. Here the CDR3 DNA reads TGTGCCAGCAGTTTGTATGACGCGGACACTGAAGCTTTCTTT.